This T cell receptor (beta chain) stems from a study of blood T cell repertoires in COVID-19. Study as a whole: Symptom resolution, clearance, or two negative PCRs marked donors in Cohort 3 as recovered. There were acute and convalescent COVID-19 samples, and they came from the United States, Italy and Spain.

In germline, CDR1 is SGHTA, CDR2 FQGTGA. The V gene lost 0 bases and the J gene lost 4 bases, with 16 bases spanning the gap. This CDR3 spans 17 amino acids. Cohorts were determined from participant-reported clinical history. Original data processing: From reference gene primer amplification, estimates of nucleated cell counts were derived. Sequencing used immunoSEQ multiplex PCR; TCRdb keeps in-frame clones, though not all of them. V, J and clone size derive from that table, while D and trimming were established from the DNA sequence. The sample includes under 400,000 clones, roughly 86% of them seen just once.

The genes are TRBV7-3 and TRBJ2-1, with TRBD2 as a possible D gene (6 bases). Sequencing was carried out using PBMCs or T cells enriched from blood (not recorded which). This clonotype originated in a man aged 35 to 55 in a cohort exposed to, infected with or recovered from COVID-19 (not recorded which). The CDR3 nucleotides read TGTGCCAGCAGCTTAACGTCCACTAGCTCTATTTACAATGAGCAGTTCTTC. It is translated as CASSLTSTSSIYNEQFF.